This T cell receptor beta chain derives from a study of T cell repertoires in cytomegalovirus infection (dated by TCRdb to between 2018 and 2021). At the level of the whole study: The peptide stimulations were aimed at well-studied HLA-B-restricted epitopes as well as recently identified HLA-C-restricted CMV epitopes, whose presentation resists viral immunomodulation. Donor HLA type was relevant to the analysis, as public TCR beta signatures indicated carriage of CMV infection together with the matching HLA type. Results the study describes overall, beyond this receptor: Cumulative frequency of public TCR beta family members discriminated carriers of CMV infection plus the relevant HLA type in this cohort and an independent approximately 370-donor cohort. The ex vivo response was dominated by HLA-C-restricted CMV-specific TCR beta clonotypes, and the single most frequent clonotype in two of eight donors was supplied by these HLA-C-restricted clonotypes.

Sequencing was performed on an Illumina HiSeq 1500. TCRdb trimmed public reads at Q25 via fastp, called clones via MiXCR and kept in-frame beta chains. Here each entry gathers all rows of one CDR3 protein and keeps the most common genes and DNA. The sample includes around 230,000 distinct CDR3 sequences, with 35% to 45% observed a single time. The ten top clones hold approximately 60% of the sample. The treatment or condition label on this specimen signifies: in vitro stimulation with specific CMV peptide epitopes to enrich CMV-specific T cells. Concerning this clonotype: The antigen it binds to is not known. No quality values exist for individual bases; no much larger clone is one base distant.

The sequence was collected from a human donor in good health (CMV status not recorded). Some clones in this sample may be carry-over from other donors' samples. This sample comprised CD8+ T cells from cultured PBMCs, obtained from culture after CMV antigen stimulation.

Read as DNA, the sequence is TGTGCCAGCAGCTTATGGCCAGGGGAGGGCACTGAAGCTTTCTTT. Its protein is CASSLWPGEGTEAFF. The rearrangement combines TRBV12-3 or TRBV12-4 with TRBJ1-1, with a weak D call of TRBD1 (6 bases match). The CDR3 measures 15 amino acids from cysteine to phenylalanine. Only CDR3 DNA is held: 45 bases, read in frame from base 1. The trim is 6 bases for V and 4 bases for J, with a gap of 18 bases between the germline ends.